This TCR beta chain was observed in a study of Ad26.COV2.S vaccination and SARS-CoV-2 variants. Study as a whole: Doses of Ad26.COV2.S were injected into muscle once or twice, 56 days apart.

Regarding the study as a whole: Breadth and depth estimates from TCRs may understate total T cell responses.

As regards this clone: What it recognizes is unknown.

Treatment of the sample: over 15 received Ad26.COV2.S at low or high dose, single or two shots; roughly five received placebo; per-sample allocation not given. Sampling was done on day 63 after the first vaccine or placebo injection. Donation came from an adult in Boston who was aged 18-55 years. An Ad26 vector that expressed Wuhan-strain SARS-CoV-2 spike constituted the vaccine. Clones were sequenced by immunoSEQ multiplex PCR, and TCRdb holds only the in-frame ones, with some missing. There are approximately 420,000 clones in the sample; about nine tenths occur only once, and 3.5% lies in the top ten. This CDR3 is 15 amino acids long. V trimming: 4 bases; J trimming: 2 bases; junction bases outside the gene matches: 5. Germline loops: CDR1 LNHNV, CDR2 YYDKDF (reference sequence).

The material sequenced was peripheral blood, taken in a trial of Ad26.COV2.S vaccine versus placebo. The chain carries TRBV15 and TRBJ2-3, with 8 bases fitting TRBD1. The receptor was isolated from a person between 18 and 60 years old who received the Ad26.COV2.S COVID-19 vaccine or a placebo. The CDR3 coding sequence is TGTGCCACCAGCACTCGACAGGGGAACACAGATACGCAGTATTTT. Its protein is CATSTRQGNTDTQYF.